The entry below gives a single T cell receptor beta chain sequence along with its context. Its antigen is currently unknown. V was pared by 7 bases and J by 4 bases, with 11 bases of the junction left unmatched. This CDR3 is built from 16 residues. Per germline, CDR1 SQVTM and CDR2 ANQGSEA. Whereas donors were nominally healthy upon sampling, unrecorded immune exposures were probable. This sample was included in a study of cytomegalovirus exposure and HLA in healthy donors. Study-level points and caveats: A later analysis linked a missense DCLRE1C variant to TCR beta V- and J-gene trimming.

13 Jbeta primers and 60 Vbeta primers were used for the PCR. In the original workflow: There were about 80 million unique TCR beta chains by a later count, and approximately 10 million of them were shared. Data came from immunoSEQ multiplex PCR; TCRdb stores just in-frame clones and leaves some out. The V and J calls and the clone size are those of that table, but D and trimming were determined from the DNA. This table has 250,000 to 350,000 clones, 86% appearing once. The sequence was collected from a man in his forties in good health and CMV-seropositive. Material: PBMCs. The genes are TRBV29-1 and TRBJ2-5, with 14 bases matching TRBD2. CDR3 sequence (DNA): TGCAGCGCCACGCCCGGGACTAGCGGGAGAGGAGAGACCCAGTACTTC. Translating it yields CSATPGTSGRGETQYF.